The sample holds one count of the clone carrying this T cell receptor (beta chain). Clones were read by immunoSEQ multiplex PCR, and TCRdb kept only the in-frame ones, dropping some. This sample has tens of thousands of clones, with 87% found just once. This entry is derived from a study of blood T cell repertoires in COVID-19. The V end lost 5 bases, the J end lost 2 bases, and 8 bases lay between the germline ends. The CDR3 is 13 residues long. Germline values: CDR1 LGHNT, CDR2 FRNRAP. This rearrangement joins TRBV12-5 to TRBJ2-3; maybe TRBD1 (5 bases). Sequencing input: peripheral blood. This sequence originates from a human donor in a cohort sampled during active COVID-19. The CDR3 protein is CASGTTVTDTQYF. In nucleotides, the CDR3 is TGTGCTAGTGGTACGACAGTCACAGATACGCAGTATTTT.